This T cell receptor beta chain emerged from a study of blood T cell repertoires in COVID-19. On the study more broadly: Samples taken during acute and convalescent COVID-19 were collected in the United States, Italy and Spain. The analysed material was cDNA or gDNA that came from T cells, B-cell-depleted T cells, or PBMCs.

Recruits, aged about 18 to 100 years, lived in around 24 US areas. Researchers sorted participants into cohorts using their self-reported clinical history. The V gene lost 7 bases and the J gene lost 7 bases, with 19 bases spanning the gap. CDR3 length: 15 amino acids. Germline CDR1 reads LGHNT; CDR2 reads FRNRAP. The protocol was immunoSEQ multiplex PCR, while the TCRdb copy is restricted to in-frame clones and leaves out a portion. The table records under 200,000 clones, around 82% of them present only once. This receptor was identified in a woman aged 55-70 years with acute COVID-19. The rearrangement uses TRBV12-5 and TRBJ2-2; TRBD2 is a possible D gene (5 bases). Sample: PBMCs or T cells enriched from blood (not recorded which). CDR3 sequence: CASAPRTEEDGELFF. CDR3 nucleotides: TGTGCTAGTGCCCCTAGGACTGAAGAGGACGGGGAGCTGTTTTTT.